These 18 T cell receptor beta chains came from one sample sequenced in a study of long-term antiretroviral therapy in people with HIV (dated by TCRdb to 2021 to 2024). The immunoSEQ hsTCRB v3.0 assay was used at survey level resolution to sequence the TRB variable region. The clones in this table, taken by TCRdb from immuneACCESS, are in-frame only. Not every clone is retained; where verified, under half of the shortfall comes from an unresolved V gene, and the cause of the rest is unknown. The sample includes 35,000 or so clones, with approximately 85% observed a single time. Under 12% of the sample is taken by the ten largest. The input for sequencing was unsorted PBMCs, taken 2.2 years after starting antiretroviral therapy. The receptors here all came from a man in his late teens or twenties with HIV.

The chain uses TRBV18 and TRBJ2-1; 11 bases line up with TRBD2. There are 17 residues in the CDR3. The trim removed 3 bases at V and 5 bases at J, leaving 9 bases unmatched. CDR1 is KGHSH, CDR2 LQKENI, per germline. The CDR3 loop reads CASSPDWASGGNNEQFF. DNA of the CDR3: TGTGCCAGCTCACCGGACTGGGCTAGCGGGGGGAACAATGAGCAGTTCTTC.

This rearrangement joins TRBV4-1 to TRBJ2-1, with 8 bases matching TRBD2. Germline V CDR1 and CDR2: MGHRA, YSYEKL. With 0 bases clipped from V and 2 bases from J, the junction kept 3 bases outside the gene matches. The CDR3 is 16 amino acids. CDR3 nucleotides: TGCGCCAGCAGCCAAGATCAGCGGGAGACCTACAATGAGCAGTTCTTC. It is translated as CASSQDQRETYNEQFF.

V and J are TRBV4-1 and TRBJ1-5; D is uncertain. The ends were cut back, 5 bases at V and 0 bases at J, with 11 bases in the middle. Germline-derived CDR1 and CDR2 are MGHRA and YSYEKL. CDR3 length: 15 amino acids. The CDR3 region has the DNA TGCGCCAGCAGCACATGGGCCGGTAGCAATCAGCCCCAGCATTTT. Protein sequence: CASSTWAGSNQPQHF.

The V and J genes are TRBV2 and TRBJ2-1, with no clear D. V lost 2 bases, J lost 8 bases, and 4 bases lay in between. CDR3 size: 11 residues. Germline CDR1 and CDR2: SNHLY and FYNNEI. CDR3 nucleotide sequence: TGTGCCAGCAGTGAAATATATGAGCAGTTCTTC. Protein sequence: CASSEIYEQFF.

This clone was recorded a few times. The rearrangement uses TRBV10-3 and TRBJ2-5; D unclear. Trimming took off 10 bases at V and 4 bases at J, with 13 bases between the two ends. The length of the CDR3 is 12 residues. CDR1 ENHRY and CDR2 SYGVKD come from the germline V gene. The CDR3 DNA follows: TGTGCCACCAACAAGCCCCTAGAGACCCAGTACTTC. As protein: CATNKPLETQYF.

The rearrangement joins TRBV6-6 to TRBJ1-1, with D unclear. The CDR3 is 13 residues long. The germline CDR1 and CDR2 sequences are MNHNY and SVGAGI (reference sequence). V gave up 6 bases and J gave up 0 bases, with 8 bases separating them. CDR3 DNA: TGTGCCAGCAGGCGCTCCATGAACACTGAAGCTTTCTTT. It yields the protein CASRRSMNTEAFF.

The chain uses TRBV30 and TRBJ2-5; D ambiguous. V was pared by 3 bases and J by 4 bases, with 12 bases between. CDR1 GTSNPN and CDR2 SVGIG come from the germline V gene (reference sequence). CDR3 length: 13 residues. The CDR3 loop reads CAWRSSIVETQYF. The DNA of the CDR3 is TGTGCCTGGAGGAGTAGCATTGTAGAGACCCAGTACTTC.

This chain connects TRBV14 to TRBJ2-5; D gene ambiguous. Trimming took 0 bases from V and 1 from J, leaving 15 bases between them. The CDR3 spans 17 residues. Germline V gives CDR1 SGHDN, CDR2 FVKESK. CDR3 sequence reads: CASSQDYRRRSQETQYF. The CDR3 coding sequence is TGTGCCAGCAGCCAAGATTACCGCAGGCGAAGCCAAGAGACCCAGTACTTC.

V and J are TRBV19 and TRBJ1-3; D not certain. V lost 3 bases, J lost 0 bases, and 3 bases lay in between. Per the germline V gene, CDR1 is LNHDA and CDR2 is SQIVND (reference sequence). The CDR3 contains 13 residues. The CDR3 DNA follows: TGTGCCAGTAGTATCTCCTCTGGAAACACCATATATTTT. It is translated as CASSISSGNTIYF. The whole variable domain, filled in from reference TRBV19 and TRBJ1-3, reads DGGITQSPKYLFRKEGQNVTLSCEQNLNHDAMYWYRQDPGQGLRLIYYSQIVNDFQKGDIAEGYSVSREKKESFPLTVTSAQKNPTAFYLCASSISSGNTIYFGEGSWLTVV.

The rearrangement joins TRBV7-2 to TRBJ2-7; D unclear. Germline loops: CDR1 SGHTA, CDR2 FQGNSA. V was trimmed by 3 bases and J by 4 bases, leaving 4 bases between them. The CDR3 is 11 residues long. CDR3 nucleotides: TGTGCCAGCAGCTTTCATTACGAGCAGTACTTC. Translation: CASSFHYEQYF.

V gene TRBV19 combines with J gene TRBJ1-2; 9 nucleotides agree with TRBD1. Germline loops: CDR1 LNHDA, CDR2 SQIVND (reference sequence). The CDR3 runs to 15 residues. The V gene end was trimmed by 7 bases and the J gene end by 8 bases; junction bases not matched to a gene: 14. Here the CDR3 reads CASTRDRESERGYTF. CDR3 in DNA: TGTGCCAGTACGAGGGACAGGGAGTCAGAAAGAGGCTACACCTTC.

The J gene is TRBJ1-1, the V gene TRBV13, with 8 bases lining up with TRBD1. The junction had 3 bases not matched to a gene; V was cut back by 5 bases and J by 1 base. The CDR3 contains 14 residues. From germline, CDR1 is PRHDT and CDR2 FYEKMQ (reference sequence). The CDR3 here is CASSVGQGNTEAFF. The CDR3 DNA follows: TGTGCCAGCAGCGTCGGACAGGGGAACACTGAAGCTTTCTTT. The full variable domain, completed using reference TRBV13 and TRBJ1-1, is AAGVIQSPRHLIKEKRETATLKCYPIPRHDTVYWYQQGPGQDPQFLISFYEKMQSDKGSIPDRFSAQQFSDYHSELNMSSLELGDSALYFCASSVGQGNTEAFFGQGTRLTVV.

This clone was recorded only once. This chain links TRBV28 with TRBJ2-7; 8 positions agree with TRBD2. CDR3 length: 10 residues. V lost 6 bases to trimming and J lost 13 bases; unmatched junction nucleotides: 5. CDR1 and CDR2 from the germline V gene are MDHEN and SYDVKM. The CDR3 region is CASRLAEFYF. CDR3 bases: TGTGCCAGCAGACTAGCGGAGTTCTACTTC.

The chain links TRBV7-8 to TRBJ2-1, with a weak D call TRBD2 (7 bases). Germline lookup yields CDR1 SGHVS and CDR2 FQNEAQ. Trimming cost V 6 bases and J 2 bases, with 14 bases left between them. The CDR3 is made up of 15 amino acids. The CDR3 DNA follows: TGTGCCAGCAGGCCATACGGGGGGCCCTACAATGAGCAGTTCTTC. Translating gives CASRPYGGPYNEQFF. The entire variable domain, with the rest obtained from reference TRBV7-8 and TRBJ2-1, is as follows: GAGVSQSPRYKVAKRGQDVALRCDPISGHVSLFWYQQALGQGPEFLTYFQNEAQLDKSGLPSDRFFAERPEGSVSTLKIQRTQQEDSAVYLCASRPYGGPYNEQFFGPGTRLTVL.

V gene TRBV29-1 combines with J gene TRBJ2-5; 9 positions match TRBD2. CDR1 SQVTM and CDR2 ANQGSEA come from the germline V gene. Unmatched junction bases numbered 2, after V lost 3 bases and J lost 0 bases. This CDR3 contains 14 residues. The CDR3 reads CSVELAGYQETQYF. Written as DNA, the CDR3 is TGCAGCGTTGAGCTAGCGGGGTACCAAGAGACCCAGTACTTC.

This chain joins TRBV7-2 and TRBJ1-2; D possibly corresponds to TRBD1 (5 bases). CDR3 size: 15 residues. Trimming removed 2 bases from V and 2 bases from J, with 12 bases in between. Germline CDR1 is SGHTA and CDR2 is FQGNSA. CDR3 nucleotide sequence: TGTGCCAGCAGCTTATACCGGGACCGAAACTATGGCTACACCTTC. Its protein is CASSLYRDRNYGYTF.

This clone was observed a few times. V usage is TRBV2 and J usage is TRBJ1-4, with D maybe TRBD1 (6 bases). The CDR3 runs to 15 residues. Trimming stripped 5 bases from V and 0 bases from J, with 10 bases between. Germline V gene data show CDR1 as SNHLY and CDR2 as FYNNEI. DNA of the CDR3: TGTGCCAGCAGTAGGGACATCACAACTAATGAAAAACTGTTTTTT. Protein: CASSRDITTNEKLFF.

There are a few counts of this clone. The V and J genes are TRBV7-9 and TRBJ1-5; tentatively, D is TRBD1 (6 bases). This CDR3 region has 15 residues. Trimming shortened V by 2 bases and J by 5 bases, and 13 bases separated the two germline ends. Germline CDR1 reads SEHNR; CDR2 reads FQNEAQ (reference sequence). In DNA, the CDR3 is TGTGCCAGCAGCTTAATGGCAGGGGAAGATCAGCCCCAGCATTTT. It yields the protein CASSLMAGEDQPQHF.